A single sample is the source of the 20 T cell receptor beta chains below, sequenced in a study of blood T cell repertoires in COVID-19. Produced via immunoSEQ multiplex PCR; TCRdb's table is partial and in-frame only. The sample lists 40,000 to 50,000 clones, around 90% occurring once. The specimen sequenced was peripheral blood. The receptors were sampled from a man between 45 and 60 years old with active COVID-19.

J is TRBJ1-6 and V is TRBV28; D remains unclear. The CDR3 runs 18 residues. Germline V gene lookup returns CDR1 MDHEN and CDR2 SYDVKM. V gave up 6 bases and J gave up 0 bases, with 18 bases separating them. Here the CDR3 reads CASSRDVGSNSYNSPLHF. In DNA, the CDR3 is TGTGCCAGCAGCCGCGATGTGGGCTCCAACTCCTATAATTCACCCCTCCACTTT.

The chain uses TRBV7-2 and TRBJ1-1, with D tentatively TRBD1 (6 bases). CDR1 and CDR2 (germline): SGHTA, FQGNSA. This CDR3 contains 14 residues. Trimming took off 3 bases at V and 5 bases at J, with 13 bases between the two ends. CDR3 sequence: CASSFVPGDTEAFF. DNA of the CDR3: TGTGCCAGCAGCTTTGTCCCAGGGGATACTGAAGCTTTCTTT.

This chain connects TRBV12-3 or TRBV12-4 to TRBJ1-4; D gene ambiguous. V lost 9 bases, J lost 0 bases, and 8 bases lay in between. This CDR3 is built from 13 residues. The CDR3 DNA reads as TGTGCCAGTCGTAGCTCAACTAATGAAAAACTGTTTTTT. Encoded protein: CASRSSTNEKLFF.

The V gene is TRBV7-9, the J gene TRBJ2-3, with 9 bases aligning to TRBD1. The CDR3 extends over 15 amino acids. In germline, CDR1 is SEHNR, CDR2 FQNEAQ (reference sequence). Trimming cost V 4 bases and J 3 bases; bases outside gene matches: 5. CDR3 coding DNA: TGTGCCAGCAGCTCCCGGGACAGGGTAACAGATACGCAGTATTTT. This translates into CASSSRDRVTDTQYF.

The J gene is TRBJ2-7, the V gene TRBV7-9; 10 bases fit TRBD2. CDR1 is SEHNR and CDR2 is FQNEAQ in the germline V gene (reference sequence). There are 15 residues in the CDR3. The J segment lost 3 bases and the V segment lost 4 bases, leaving 6 bases of the junction unmatched. The CDR3 DNA is TGTGCCAGCAGCTCGGGGGGACTAGCGTTCTACGAGCAGTACTTC. Translated, it gives CASSSGGLAFYEQYF.

In nucleotides, the CDR3 is TGTGCCAGCAGCTTAGGGGACTATAGCTCCTACGAGCAGTACTTC. Translating gives CASSLGDYSSYEQYF. The chain combines TRBV7-9 with TRBJ2-7; 7 nucleotides agree with TRBD2. The trim removed 1 base at V and 0 bases at J, leaving 3 bases unmatched. The CDR3 sequence is 15 residues long. Germline lookup yields CDR1 SEHNR and CDR2 FQNEAQ (reference sequence).

This rearrangement joins TRBV7-2 to TRBJ2-2; 9 bases map to TRBD1. Trimming took 1 base from V and 5 from J; bases not matched to a gene: 2. CDR1 and CDR2 from the germline V gene are SGHTA and FQGNSA. The CDR3 length is 15 residues. Here the CDR3 DNA reads TGTGCCAGCAGCTTAGGGGGACAGGGAACCGGGGAGCTGTTTTTT. Its protein is CASSLGGQGTGELFF.

Here the CDR3 reads CATSDLRPGNEQFF. CDR3 in DNA: TGTGCCACCAGTGATTTGCGTCCAGGGAATGAGCAGTTCTTC. This chain connects TRBV24-1 to TRBJ2-1; D is perhaps TRBD1 (5 bases). V lost 0 bases to trimming and J lost 7 bases, with 9 bases between them. The CDR3 is 14 residues long. Germline V gene lookup returns CDR1 KGHDR and CDR2 SFDVKD.

This clone is medium-sized by share. The chain uses TRBV27 and TRBJ1-1, with D hard to call. This CDR3 is 13 amino acids long. Germline CDR1 MNHEY, CDR2 SMNVEV (reference sequence). V was trimmed by 8 bases and J by 1 base, leaving 11 bases between them. In DNA, the CDR3 is TGTGCCAGCGGCCCAGGAGGGAACACTGAAGCTTTCTTT. Protein: CASGPGGNTEAFF.

V gene TRBV14 combines with J gene TRBJ2-7, with 9 bases identical to TRBD2. Germline values: CDR1 SGHDN, CDR2 FVKESK. The CDR3 has 15 amino acids. Trimming removed 1 base from V and 3 bases from J; junction bases left unmatched: 4. This chain's CDR3 is CASSQGTSDFYEQYF. CDR3 nucleotides: TGTGCCAGCAGCCAAGGGACTAGCGATTTCTACGAGCAGTACTTC.

This chain uses TRBV7-2 with TRBJ2-7; TRBD1 is a possible D gene (6 bases). This CDR3 is 14 amino acids long. The V end lost 3 bases, the J end lost 0 bases, and 9 bases lay between the germline ends. Germline values: CDR1 SGHTA, CDR2 FQGNSA. CDR3: CASSLDRSSYEQYF. The CDR3 nucleotides are TGTGCCAGCAGCTTGGACAGAAGCTCCTACGAGCAGTACTTC.

The J gene is TRBJ1-2, the V gene TRBV28; maybe TRBD1 (6 bases). From germline, CDR1 is MDHEN and CDR2 SYDVKM. There are 13 residues in the CDR3. Trimming cost V 5 bases and J 8 bases, with 15 bases left between them. The CDR3, as DNA: TGTGCCAGCAGTCGCCTAGAGGGGGACGGCTACACCTTC. It specifies CASSRLEGDGYTF.

V gene TRBV7-3 combines with J gene TRBJ2-5; 13 bases line up with TRBD2. V gave up 4 bases and J gave up 5 bases; unmatched junction bases: 7. Germline-derived CDR1 and CDR2 are SGHTA and FQGTGA. The CDR3 totals 16 residues. The DNA for the CDR3 is TGTGCCAGCAGCTCCGGACTAGCGGGAGCAGGGGAGACCCAGTACTTC. Protein product: CASSSGLAGAGETQYF.

This clone is a singleton in its sample. The chain is built from TRBV10-2 and TRBJ2-7; D gene unclear. Germline V gene lookup returns CDR1 WSHSY and CDR2 SAAADI. Between the trimmed V and J ends, which lost 7 bases and 6 bases, there was a span of 22 bases. CDR3 length equals 15 residues. The CDR3 is CASTPLGLLPSEQYF. The CDR3 DNA is TGCGCCAGCACCCCCCTCGGTCTTCTACCCTCCGAGCAGTACTTC.

The rearrangement links TRBV29-1 to TRBJ1-1; D is ambiguous. Germline V gene sequence: CDR1 SQVTM, CDR2 ANQGSEA. The CDR3 sequence is 14 residues long. The V end was cut by 3 bases, the J end by 4 bases, with 15 bases between. CDR3 DNA sequence: TGCAGCGTTGACTCGTCGGGATATCGCACTGAAGCTTTCTTT. Protein sequence: CSVDSSGYRTEAFF. The entire variable domain, with the rest obtained from reference TRBV29-1 and TRBJ1-1, is as follows: SAVISQKPSRDICQRGTSLTIQCQVDSQVTMMFWYRQQPGQSLTLIATANQGSEATYESGFVIDKFPISRPNLTFSTLTVSNMSPEDSSIYLCSVDSSGYRTEAFFGQGTRLTVV.

The V gene is TRBV7-8, the J gene TRBJ2-1, with TRBD2 as a possible D gene (6 bases). Germline V gene lookup returns CDR1 SGHVS and CDR2 FQNEAQ. The CDR3 loop spans 16 amino acids. Trimming pared 5 bases from V and 6 bases from J, leaving 20 bases between. The DNA of the CDR3 is TGTGCCAGCAGCGACCAGGCGGTGGCGGGAACCAATGAGCAGTTCTTC. Protein: CASSDQAVAGTNEQFF.

This clone was seen more than once but under ten times. The rearrangement joins TRBV27 to TRBJ2-5; TRBD1 matches at 7 bases. The germline gives CDR1 MNHEY, CDR2 SMNVEV (reference sequence). The CDR3 runs to 14 residues. Trimming took 5 bases from V and 5 from J; bases not matched to a gene: 8. The CDR3: CASSRQGDEETQYF. For the CDR3, the DNA is TGTGCCAGCAGTCGACAGGGAGACGAGGAGACCCAGTACTTC.

The chain has TRBV11-3 and TRBJ2-7; TRBD1 agrees at 7 bases. J was trimmed by 5 bases and V by 6 bases; bases with no gene match: 7. CDR1 and CDR2 (germline): SGHNT, YENEEA. The CDR3 covers 13 residues. The DNA of the CDR3 is TGTGCCAGCAGGACGACAGGGTCCCACGAGCAGTACTTC. It translates to CASRTTGSHEQYF.

This chain joins TRBV4-1 and TRBJ2-1; 7 nucleotides match TRBD2. There are 14 residues in the CDR3. With V trimmed by 5 bases and J by 1 base, 2 bases remained unmatched. Germline V gene lookup returns CDR1 MGHRA and CDR2 YSYEKL. The CDR3 DNA is TGCGCCAGCAGCGAAGCGGGATCCTACAATGAGCAGTTCTTC. It yields the protein CASSEAGSYNEQFF.

The chain uses TRBV3-1 (or the pseudogene TRBV3-2) and TRBJ2-7; D possibly corresponds to TRBD2 (5 bases). The CDR3 contains 15 residues. Germline V gene data show CDR1 as LGHDT and CDR2 as YNNKEL (reference sequence). V was trimmed by 0 bases and J by 2 bases, leaving 11 bases between them. In DNA, the CDR3 is TGTGCCAGCAGCCAAGACAGTTGGCGGGCCTACGAGCAGTACTTC. This sequence encodes CASSQDSWRAYEQYF.